This TCR beta chain was observed in a study of blood T cell repertoires in COVID-19. On the study more broadly: Spain, Italy and the United States supplied samples that represented acute and convalescent COVID-19. Nucleic acid was either cDNA or gDNA, and it came from T cells, B-cell-depleted T cells, or PBMCs.

V lost 5 bases to trimming and J lost 2 bases; unmatched junction nucleotides: 8. Germline lookup yields CDR1 SGHRS and CDR2 YFSETQ. This CDR3 contains 15 residues. Original data processing: The authors estimated nucleated cell counts from reference gene primer amplification. Assay: immunoSEQ multiplex PCR; the TCRdb copy retains only in-frame clones and omits some. The V and J calls and the clone size are those of that table, but D and trimming were determined from the DNA. The profile shows roughly 15,000 clones, more than 80% of them singletons. V usage is TRBV5-1 and J usage is TRBJ1-2; 8 nucleotides line up with TRBD1. This sequence originates from a human donor in a cohort sampled during active COVID-19. The source material was peripheral blood. The DNA of the CDR3 is TGCGCCAGCAGTCCCGGGACAGGTGTCAACTATGGCTACACCTTC. It yields the protein CASSPGTGVNYGYTF.